The present T cell receptor beta chain was sequenced within a study of T cell responses to AZD1222 COVID-19 vaccine. Overall study results and limits: Donors in the cohort were predominantly white British and more often female, and clonal diversity was possibly underestimated. Only a handful of people who got AZD1222 tested seropositive at baseline. Across the whole spike, CD4 TCRs peaked at regions 160-218 and 743-854. Two AZD1222 administrations were followed by greater Spike-specific TCR breadth and depth.

The CDR3 runs 15 residues. V was clipped by 5 bases and J by 0 bases, with 11 bases between them. From germline, CDR1 is SNHLY and CDR2 FYNNEI. TCRdb's copy holds only in-frame clones and misses some; the assay was immunoSEQ multiplex PCR. Counted here are some 130,000 clones, just over 85% occurring once; the ten biggest clones make up 18%. About this clone: Its antigen is not known.

This clonotype was sampled from an adult in good health. The sequenced sample was peripheral blood, obtained on day 0 of MenACWY control vaccination. The rearrangement uses TRBV2 and TRBJ2-4; D might be TRBD2 (6 bases). The CDR3 loop is CASSSGLRAKNIQYF. As DNA, the CDR3 is TGTGCCAGCAGTTCGGGACTTAGAGCCAAAAACATTCAGTACTTC.